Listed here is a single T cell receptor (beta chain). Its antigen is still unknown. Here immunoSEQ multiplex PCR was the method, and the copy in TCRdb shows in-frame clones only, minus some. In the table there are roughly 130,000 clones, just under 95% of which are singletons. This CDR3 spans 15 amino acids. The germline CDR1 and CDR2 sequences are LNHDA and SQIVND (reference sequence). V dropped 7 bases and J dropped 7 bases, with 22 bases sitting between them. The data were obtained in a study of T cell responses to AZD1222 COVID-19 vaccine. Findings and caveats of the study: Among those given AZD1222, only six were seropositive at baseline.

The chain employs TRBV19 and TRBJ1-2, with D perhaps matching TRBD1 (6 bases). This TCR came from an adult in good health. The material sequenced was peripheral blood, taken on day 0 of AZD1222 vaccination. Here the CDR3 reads CASTHPGGASGGYTF. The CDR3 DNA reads TGTGCCAGTACCCACCCGGGGGGCGCTTCTGGTGGCTACACCTTC.